A selection of T cell receptor beta chains follows, all from one sample in a study of TIL therapy for anti-PD-1-resistant metastatic lung cancer. Method: immunoSEQ multiplex PCR; TCRdb's copy keeps in-frame clones and lacks some. The data contain more than 90,000 clones, about three fifths of them singletons. Source: tumor tissue, taken at baseline. The receptors come from a person aged 25 to 80 with non-small cell lung cancer. Both conserved end residues are trimmed from each CDR3. Fields, in order: V gene, J gene, CDR3 protein.

TRBV4-3,TRBJ2-7,ASSQVVARGHEQY
TRBV24-1,TRBJ2-3,ATSDPLKPSTDTQY
TRBV6-2/TRBV6-3,TRBJ2-7,ASSYSRDRGYEQY
TRBV5-1,TRBJ2-5,ASSLGVSETETQY
TRBV5-6,TRBJ2-1,ASSRTGFSSEQF
TRBV24-1,TRBJ2-1,ATRGVGSYNEQF
TRBV5-1,TRBJ1-1,ASSLGTKNTEAF
TRBV11-2,TRBJ2-3,ASSLEAVRTDTQY
TRBV7-2,TRBJ1-6,ASSSRQGWGTYNSPLH
TRBV7-2,TRBJ2-1,ASSSYGIYNEQF
TRBV3-1/TRBV3-2,TRBJ2-5,ASSQGEGLAVWGETQY
TRBV29-1,TRBJ1-2,SVEGRGTTNYGYT
TRBV25-1,TRBJ1-1,ASSVLGELSEAF
TRBV4-2,TRBJ2-3,ASSQRGGITDTQY
TRBV9,TRBJ2-3,ASSAFLPGLAGGMTDTQY
TRBV9,TRBJ2-5,ASSEGLGSRVETQY
TRBV4-3,TRBJ1-3,ASSQGTGEFGNTIY
TRBV4-2,TRBJ2-7,GARSPRPVDEQY
TRBV7-8,TRBJ2-1,ASSPPQGTGYYNEQF
TRBV24-1,TRBJ2-6,ATSSTGSGANVLT
TRBV7-2,TRBJ2-1,ASSPGGTAANEQF
TRBV5-1,TRBJ2-3,ASSLGRAGSTDTQY
TRBV19,TRBJ2-4,ASSIRLGDIQY
TRBV4-1,TRBJ2-3,ASSQLQGGGTDTQY
TRBV19,TRBJ2-5,ASSIRDNQETQY
TRBV24-1,TRBJ2-1,ATSDWGGPSSYNEQF
TRBV28,TRBJ1-1,ASEGNTEAF
TRBV5-1,TRBJ2-3,ASSILAGGTTDTQY
TRBV10-3,TRBJ1-4,AISEQQATNEKLF
TRBV7-9,TRBJ2-7,ASSPEGTGGPYEQY
TRBV6-2/TRBV6-3,TRBJ2-3,ASSYSGLAADTQY
TRBV28,TRBJ2-7,ASSLWGQGVEEQY
TRBV3-1/TRBV3-2,TRBJ2-7,ASTSPYEQY
TRBV15,TRBJ2-1,ATSSVMGKHEQF
TRBV5-1,TRBJ2-3,ASSLRGPGSSTDTQY
TRBV6-5,TRBJ2-1,ASRRTGTRSNEQF
TRBV19,TRBJ2-1,ATSWSLNEQF
TRBV6-1,TRBJ1-2,ASSEMMGQGYGYT
TRBV10-3,TRBJ2-1,AISVLSGLYNEQF
TRBV6-2/TRBV6-3,TRBJ2-7,ASSYTGVPTGEQY
TRBV3-1/TRBV3-2,TRBJ1-1,ASSLEGTGNTEAF
TRBV4-1,TRBJ2-5,ASSLFGTSGQETQY
TRBV7-6,TRBJ2-7,ASSLGGIPYEQY
TRBV5-4,TRBJ2-6,ASSLYRAAGANVLT
TRBV6-5,TRBJ1-4,ASTSKSGVGEKLF
TRBV7-3,TRBJ2-1,ASSFAGDNEQF
TRBV5-1,TRBJ2-2,ASMSRANTGELF
TRBV7-8,TRBJ2-2,ASSFDAVREAETGELF
TRBV6-1,TRBJ1-4,ASSDRDRLNEKLF
TRBV5-8,TRBJ2-6,ARLAGGLFSGANVLT
TRBV7-3,TRBJ2-1,ASSLKQGSSYNEQF
TRBV21-1,TRBJ2-3,ASSEDRDRSTDTQY
TRBV6-5,TRBJ1-4,ASRRGPNPEKLF
TRBV28,TRBJ1-4,ASSLLSPGKLF
TRBV6-1,TRBJ2-3,ASREPLTGRADTQY
TRBV5-1,TRBJ2-1,ASSRASGRGDEQF
TRBV4-1,TRBJ2-2,ASSRTSLIEPGELF
TRBV28,TRBJ1-6,ASAPGRANSPLH
TRBV27,TRBJ2-7,ASRTGTGYYEQY